This is a list of T cell receptor beta chains from one sample in a study of control samples from healthy donors and cancer patients. Sequenced by immunoSEQ multiplex PCR; TCRdb stores in-frame clones only, minus some. The sample includes over 85,000 clones, around 92% of them seen just once. Sequencing used blood. The source of these receptors is a woman aged 18-29 years in good health. The CDR3 runs from the conserved cysteine through the conserved F or W. Each record gives: J gene, D gene, V gene, clone size, CDR3 protein, CDR3 DNA. D genes are given only for firm matches. A row's size may be missing; if present it is once, few, many or a size class.

TRBJ2-3 | TRBD2 | TRBV24-1 | NA | CATGALAGGVRSDTQYF | TGTGCCACCGGGGCACTAGCGGGAGGTGTTCGGTCAGATACGCAGTATTTT
TRBJ2-5 | NA | TRBV6-1 | NA | CASSEAAGGGRETQYF | TGTGCCAGCAGTGAAGCCGCAGGAGGGGGCAGAGAGACCCAGTACTTC
TRBJ2-7 | NA | TRBV7-5 | NA | CVRSLVDSSGGFEQYF | TGTGTCAGAAGCTTAGTTGATTCTAGCGGGGGCTTCGAGCAGTACTTC
TRBJ2-5 | NA | TRBV5-4 | NA | CASSPQETQYF | TGTGCCAGCAGCCCCCAAGAGACCCAGTACTTC
TRBJ1-2 | TRBD1 | TRBV7-9 | NA | CASSTAGTGINGYTF | TGTGCCAGCAGCACAGCCGGGACAGGGATTAATGGCTACACCTTC
TRBJ1-1 | NA | TRBV24-1 | once | CATSDPNTEAFF | TGTGCCACCAGTGACCCGAACACTGAAGCTTTCTTT
TRBJ1-2 | TRBD1 | TRBV27 | NA | CASSPPGQGFFNTF | TGTGCCAGCAGTCCACCGGGACAGGGTTTTTTCAACACCTTC
TRBJ2-7 | NA | TRBV28 | NA | CASSRDGPYEQYF | TGTGCCAGCAGCCGGGACGGTCCCTACGAGCAGTACTTC
TRBJ2-7 | NA | TRBV11-1 | NA | CASSLVGGTYEQYF | TGTGCCAGCAGCTTAGTTGGGGGCACCTACGAGCAGTACTTC
TRBJ2-5 | NA | TRBV7-6 | NA | CASSLGRKQETQYF | TGTGCCAGCAGCTTGGGACGGAAACAAGAGACCCAGTACTTC
TRBJ2-5 | NA | TRBV14 | NA | CASSQFRGLDQETQYF | TGTGCCAGCAGCCAGTTTCGGGGGTTGGACCAAGAGACCCAGTACTTC
TRBJ2-1 | NA | TRBV5-6 | NA | CASSLGSGGAYNEQFF | TGTGCCAGCAGCTTGGGATCCGGGGGCGCTTACAATGAGCAGTTCTTC
TRBJ1-1 | TRBD1 | TRBV6-2/TRBV6-3 | once | CASSPRQGVTEAFF | TGTGCCAGCAGCCCTAGACAGGGGGTCACTGAAGCTTTCTTT
TRBJ2-7 | NA | TRBV27 | NA | CASSPRDTGRHYEQYF | TGTGCCAGCAGTCCCAGGGACACAGGACGACACTACGAGCAGTACTTC
TRBJ2-1 | NA | TRBV3-1/TRBV3-2 | NA | CASSQEDGHNEQFF | TGTGCCAGCAGCCAAGAGGATGGTCACAATGAGCAGTTCTTC
TRBJ2-3 | NA | TRBV28 | NA | CASSQTQGAQRTDTQYF | TGTGCCAGCAGCCAAACACAGGGCGCACAACGCACAGATACGCAGTATTTT
TRBJ1-2 | NA | TRBV6-5 | NA | CAGKVTGLDGYTF | TGTGCCGGTAAAGTTACGGGGCTGGATGGCTACACCTTC
TRBJ1-5 | NA | TRBV29-1 | NA | CSVVDRPRQQNQPQHF | TGCAGCGTCGTTGACCGCCCCCGACAGCAGAATCAGCCCCAGCATTTT
TRBJ1-2 | TRBD1 | TRBV6-6 | NA | CASSYRTGLGYTF | TGTGCCAGCAGTTATAGGACAGGGCTCGGCTACACCTTC
TRBJ1-1 | NA | TRBV14 | few | CASSHASGPGTEAFF | TGTGCCAGCAGCCATGCCTCGGGACCGGGGACTGAAGCTTTCTTT
TRBJ2-1 | NA | TRBV6-1 | NA | CASSVDRDFYYNEQFF | TGTGCCAGCAGTGTTGACCGGGACTTCTACTACAATGAGCAGTTCTTC
TRBJ1-3 | NA | TRBV11-2 | NA | CASSSGVQGTGNTIYF | TGTGCCAGCAGCTCAGGGGTACAGGGAACTGGAAACACCATATATTTT
TRBJ2-1 | TRBD1 | TRBV10-1 | NA | CASTAGTGSYNEQFF | TGCGCCAGCACCGCAGGGACAGGGTCCTACAATGAGCAGTTCTTC
TRBJ2-1 | NA | TRBV27 | NA | CASRSGESYNEQFF | TGTGCCTCCCGGTCAGGGGAGTCCTACAATGAGCAGTTCTTC
TRBJ2-7 | NA | TRBV3-1/TRBV3-2 | NA | CASSQDSLHHEQYF | TGTGCCAGCAGCCAAGACTCACTGCACCACGAGCAGTACTTC
TRBJ2-3 | TRBD2 | TRBV7-6 | NA | CASSLPRGGGQTDTQYF | TGTGCCAGCAGCTTACCCAGAGGCGGGGGGCAGACAGATACGCAGTATTTT
TRBJ2-7 | NA | TRBV19 | NA | CASSPLDKDVEEQYF | TGTGCCAGTAGCCCACTCGACAAGGATGTGGAGGAGCAGTACTTC
TRBJ1-2 | NA | TRBV13 | once | CASSLENVGNSYGYTF | TGTGCCAGCAGCTTAGAGAATGTAGGGAACTCCTATGGCTACACCTTC
TRBJ2-1 | NA | TRBV7-9 | NA | CASSLTGEVLAGFYNEQFF | TGTGCCAGCAGCTTAACAGGGGAGGTGCTAGCGGGTTTCTACAATGAGCAGTTCTTC
TRBJ2-2 | NA | TRBV24-1 | NA | CATAGAGTGELFF | TGTGCCACCGCAGGGGCGGGAACCGGGGAGCTGTTTTTT
TRBJ1-5 | NA | TRBV4-3 | once | CASSREVAGGNQPQHF | TGCGCCAGCAGCCGAGAAGTGGCAGGGGGCAATCAGCCCCAGCATTTT
TRBJ2-5 | NA | TRBV24-1 | once | CATSDWAGETQYF | TGTGCCACCAGTGATTGGGCGGGAGAGACCCAGTACTTC
TRBJ2-7 | TRBD2 | TRBV10-1 | NA | CASSQSGLDSYEQYF | TGCGCCAGCAGCCAATCCGGACTAGACTCCTACGAGCAGTACTTC
TRBJ1-4 | NA | TRBV16 | NA | CASSQSRGRSEKLFF | TGTGCCAGCAGCCAATCGAGGGGGAGGAGTGAAAAACTGTTTTTT
TRBJ1-4 | NA | TRBV19 | NA | CASISRSRSGNEKLFF | TGTGCCAGTATTTCGAGGTCCCGGTCCGGGAACGAAAAACTGTTTTTT
TRBJ1-1 | NA | TRBV27 | NA | CASSLSRKNTEAFF | TGTGCCAGCAGTTTATCGAGGAAGAACACTGAAGCTTTCTTT
TRBJ2-1 | NA | TRBV5-1 | NA | CASSLARGNEQFF | TGCGCCAGCAGCCTAGCTAGGGGGAATGAGCAGTTCTTC
TRBJ2-1 | TRBD2 | TRBV7-3 | NA | CASSLTWGGSSYNEQFF | TGTGCCAGCAGCTTAACATGGGGCGGGAGCTCCTACAATGAGCAGTTCTTC
TRBJ2-6 | TRBD2 | TRBV9 | NA | CASSVEPSGRPGSGANVLTF | TGTGCCAGCAGCGTAGAGCCTAGCGGGAGGCCAGGGTCTGGGGCCAACGTCCTGACTTTC
TRBJ1-3 | NA | TRBV6-5 | NA | CASSSQAPGNTIYF | TGTGCCAGCAGTTCCCAGGCCCCAGGAAACACCATATATTTT
TRBJ2-3 | NA | TRBV5-4 | NA | CASSYGTAATDTQYF | TGTGCCAGCAGCTATGGGACTGCCGCTACAGATACGCAGTATTTT
TRBJ2-5 | TRBD2 | TRBV20-1 | NA | CSASTGTPSGWGGQTQYF | TGCAGTGCTAGTACTGGGACTCCAAGTGGATGGGGAGGGCAGACCCAGTACTTC
TRBJ1-4 | TRBD1 | TRBV7-2 | NA | CASSPDRGNEKLFF | TGTGCCAGCAGTCCTGACAGGGGGAATGAAAAACTGTTTTTT
TRBJ1-4 | NA | TRBV6-5 | NA | CASRAEGRNLFF | TGTGCCAGCAGGGCTGAGGGGAGGAATCTGTTTTTT